The sequence of this T cell receptor (beta chain) was determined in a study of blood T cell repertoires in COVID-19 (dated by TCRdb to the early 2020s). The study in broad terms: Samples from collaborators originated in the United States, Italy and Spain and spanned both the acute and convalescent phases of COVID-19. The material from the prospective study consisted of cDNA or gDNA derived from T cells, B-cell-depleted T cells, or PBMCs. The samples were drawn from the first 160 participants of the ongoing ImmuneRACE study and from over a thousand subjects provided by 6 global collaborators. The repertoires were made available in a free public database intended to serve as a resource for research on the immune response to SARS-CoV-2. Where available, HLA class I and class II types were taken from metadata supplied by the sample provider and were not determined by assay-based typing. Deeply sampled blood TCRbeta repertoires from subjects exposed to, actively infected with, or recovered from COVID-19 were included in the dataset. Nearly every sample came with metadata listing a de-identified subject ID, COVID-19 status, age in years and sex. Overall results and qualifications from the work: Clinical and demographic metadata were provided uncurated, with the amount varying by source and participant.

A word on this clone: The specificity of this receptor is unknown. No qualities accompany the bases; no much larger clone lies one base away.

The CDR3 spans 15 residues, from the cysteine through the phenylalanine. The kept DNA is CDR3 alone, 45 bases in frame from the first base. The germline V gene sets CDR1 to MGHRA and CDR2 to YSYEKL. V is pruned by 0 bases and J by 4 bases, leaving 5 bases of the junction without a gene match. TCRbeta CDR3 regions were amplified from genomic DNA by means of the immunoSEQ Assay, a bias-controlled multiplex PCR. As for the original processing: The number of nucleated cells in each sample was estimated from the amplification of reference gene primers within the assay. To quantify the absolute abundance of each unique TCRbeta CDR3 rearrangement, sequence reads were collapsed and filtered. For each sample, productive Simpson clonality was calculated as the square root of Simpson's diversity index over productive rearrangements. As stored in TCRdb, this immuneACCESS dataset retains in-frame rearrangements with V and J assigned. A fraction of the clones does not appear; measured against another copy, unresolved V genes explain less than half of the discrepancy, and the remainder lacks a known reason. Clonal size and the V and J genes are those of that table, whereas D and trimming came from the DNA. The sample table records over 300,000 clones; 70% to 90% of these occur just once. The ten top clones hold around 5.9% of the sample.

Participants in the prospective study were enrolled through a virtual design, were aged about 18 to 89 years, and lived in 24 United States geographic areas. In the prospective study, cohorts were assigned on the basis of participant-reported clinical history obtained from a screening survey and a study questionnaire. Recovered participants in ImmuneRACE Cohort 3 were defined by two consecutive negative NP/OP PCR tests, clearance by a healthcare professional, or resolution of symptoms. Mobile phlebotomists in the prospective study collected whole blood, serum and a nasopharyngeal or oropharyngeal swab from every participant. Participants in the prospective study had the option to provide additional blood draws and questionnaires over a 2-month period. Blood samples from the prospective study were shipped frozen or at room temperature prior to DNA extraction.

The receptor comes from a woman between 25 and 40 years old who had recovered from COVID-19. The V and J segments used are TRBV4-1 and TRBJ1-1; the junction holds 7 bases that match TRBD1. The sequencing sample was made of PBMCs or T cells enriched from blood (not recorded which). The nucleotides are TGCGCCAGCAGCCAAGAAGGGAGGACAGGCACTGAAGCTTTCTTT. Its protein product is CASSQEGRTGTEAFF.